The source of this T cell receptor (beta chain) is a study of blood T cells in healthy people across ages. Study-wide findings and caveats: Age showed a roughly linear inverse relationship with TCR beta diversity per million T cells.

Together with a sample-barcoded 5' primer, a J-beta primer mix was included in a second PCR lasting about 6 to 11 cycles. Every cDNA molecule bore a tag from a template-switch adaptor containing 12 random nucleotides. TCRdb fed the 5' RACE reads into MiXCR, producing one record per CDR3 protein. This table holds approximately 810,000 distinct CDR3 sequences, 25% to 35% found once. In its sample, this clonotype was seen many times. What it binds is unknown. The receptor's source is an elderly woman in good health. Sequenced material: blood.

DNA for the CDR3: TGTGCCACCCGCCTTGCCACAGATACGCAGTATTTT. Translating gives CATRLATDTQYF. V and J are TRBV15 and TRBJ2-3; no reliable D call. CDR1 and CDR2 from the germline V gene are LNHNV and YYDKDF (reference sequence). CDR3 length: 12 residues. The ends were cut back, 8 bases at V and 2 bases at J, with 8 bases in the middle.